This TCR beta chain stems from a study of T-cell reconstitution after alpha-beta-depleted transplantation in children. Study-level findings and limits: Diversity and T-cell counts at one year after transplant derived mostly from new T cells. The origin of alpha-beta T cells about two months after transplant was reportedly several hundred expanded graft clones. After transplant, high TCRbeta diversity at day 60 in some patients arose from surviving recipient T cells and thymic progenitors.

The table lists this clonotype with many counts. What it binds is not known. The germline gives CDR1 LGHNA, CDR2 YSLEER. The junction had 18 bases not matched to a gene; V was cut back by 3 bases and J by 9 bases. This CDR3 region has 18 residues. Unique molecular identifiers were built into the TCRbeta library. MiXCR, applied by TCRdb to the PCR reads, yields one record per CDR3 protein. Of 480,000 or so distinct CDR3 sequences in the sample, approximately 10% were seen once. The V call is TRBV4-3, the J call TRBJ2-1; TRBD2 agrees at 9 bases. This sequence originates from a child between 2 and 9 years old with inherited bone marrow failure, due to receive a stem cell transplant. The specimen was PBMCs, collected before TCRalphabeta/CD19-depleted stem cell transplant. The CDR3 loop reads CASSHMVAGVVRGPEQFF. DNA of the CDR3: TGCGCCAGCAGCCATATGGTAGCGGGAGTAGTGAGAGGGCCTGAGCAGTTCTTC.